At least ten counts were recorded for the clone carrying this T cell receptor (beta chain). Antigen unknown. The CDR3 end falls 3 residues outside the read, so it is completed with the germline J gene. This specimen comes from a study of T cell clonality in common variable immunodeficiency. Notes on the study in general: TCRbeta clonality was increased in CVID versus healthy controls. Patient heterogeneity in the CVID cohort limited correlations between repertoire features and clinical complications. What drives increased CVID clonality needs T cell subpopulation sequencing.

Method: immunoSEQ multiplex PCR; TCRdb's copy keeps in-frame clones and lacks some. This record lists some 39,000 clones, none seen once only, and the top ten clones contain about 1.3%. The CDR3 totals 13 residues. Germline loops: CDR1 SGHVS, CDR2 FQNEAQ. With V trimmed by 5 bases and J by 4 bases, 3 bases remained unmatched. Sequences were obtained from peripheral blood mononuclear cells. This clonotype was obtained from a person between 18 and 75 years old in good health. V usage is TRBV7-8 and J usage is TRBJ2-7; 9 positions agree with TRBD1. The covered CDR3 bases are TGTGCCAGCAGCCCCGGGACAGGGTACGAG. This codes for CASSPGTGYE. The entire CDR3 reads CASSPGTGYEQYF.